This entry is about one TCR beta chain. The sample is drawn from a study of blood T cell repertoires in COVID-19. Study in general: PBMCs, B-cell-depleted T cells, or T cells were the source of the cDNA or gDNA that made up the material.

Deletions cut 2 bases from V and 2 bases from J, with 4 bases between. The CDR3 is 13 amino acids. The V gene's germline CDR1 is SGHTA and CDR2 FQGTGA. The assay was immunoSEQ multiplex PCR, and TCRdb's table has in-frame clones only and misses some. Of approximately 150,000 clones listed, approximately 85% are singletons. The chain joins TRBV7-3 to TRBJ2-1; D ambiguous. The sequence derives from a man in his forties with acute or convalescent COVID-19. Material: peripheral blood. The CDR3 nucleotides read TGTGCCAGCAGCTTAGCGACCTACAATGAGCAGTTCTTC. The encoded protein is CASSLATYNEQFF.